The rows below give T cell receptor beta chains drawn from one sample of a study of Ad26.COV2.S vaccination and SARS-CoV-2 variants. The method was immunoSEQ multiplex PCR; TCRdb's version includes in-frame clones alone and lacks a portion of them. Altogether about 680,000 clones are present, around 90% being singletons, with the ten largest covering about 1.5%. Here the sequenced sample was peripheral blood, taken in a trial of Ad26.COV2.S vaccine versus placebo. The receptors stem from a person between 18 and 60 years old who received the Ad26.COV2.S COVID-19 vaccine or a placebo. Both conserved end residues are part of each CDR3.

V: TRBV27
J: TRBJ2-7
CDR3: CASRTQGAHEQYF

V: TRBV19
J: TRBJ2-3
CDR3: CASSPGKGTDTQYF

V: TRBV12-5
J: TRBJ1-6
CDR3: CASATDPNSPLHF

V: TRBV19
J: TRBJ2-7
CDR3: CASSPRGLAFQYF

V: TRBV19
J: TRBJ2-3
CDR3: CASSIKSLYTDTQYF

V: TRBV19
J: TRBJ2-7
CDR3: CASSIRSPVTPYEQYF

V: TRBV4-3
J: TRBJ1-5
CDR3: CASSQVIAVNSNQPQHF

V: TRBV27
J: TRBJ1-2
CDR3: CASAGGQLDGYTF

V: TRBV6-1
J: TRBJ2-2
CDR3: CASSESTSGNTGELFF

V: TRBV19
J: TRBJ2-1
CDR3: CASSIDRAFEGEQFF

V: TRBV30
J: TRBJ2-3
CDR3: CAWSVGGVTDTQYF

V: TRBV6-5
J: TRBJ2-7
CDR3: CASKLAGGSYEQYF

V: TRBV5-1
J: TRBJ1-2
CDR3: CASSRDREAYGYTF

V: TRBV2
J: TRBJ2-7
CDR3: CASTETSGRSFYEQYF

V: TRBV7-6
J: TRBJ2-1
CDR3: CASGASGSSYNEQFF

V: TRBV6-5
J: TRBJ1-2
CDR3: CASSLRDRYGYTF

V: TRBV19
J: TRBJ2-2
CDR3: CASSNGRATGELFF

V: TRBV6-2/TRBV6-3
J: TRBJ2-1
CDR3: CASSTSPSRGDEQFF

V: TRBV7-2
J: TRBJ1-2
CDR3: CASRSTGGDGYTF

V: TRBV18
J: TRBJ2-7
CDR3: CASSPEQGSYEQYF

V: TRBV10-3
J: TRBJ1-5
CDR3: CAISEQAGGLKPQHF

V: TRBV9
J: TRBJ2-7
CDR3: CASSVGLAGAPYEQYF

V: TRBV2
J: TRBJ2-6
CDR3: CASSRIPGQGAVGGANVLTF

V: TRBV11-3
J: TRBJ2-1
CDR3: CASSPRWSAGGYNEQFF

V: TRBV5-4
J: TRBJ2-1
CDR3: CASSSGLADNEQFF

V: TRBV19
J: TRBJ2-3
CDR3: CASMSSGKDTQYF

V: TRBV9
J: TRBJ1-2
CDR3: CASSVEEGRYGYTF

V: TRBV5-7
J: TRBJ1-2
CDR3: CASSPGTGNGYTF

V: TRBV2
J: TRBJ1-2
CDR3: CAGRTGGYGYTF

V: TRBV7-9
J: TRBJ1-1
CDR3: CASSLVLGASTEAFF

V: TRBV10-3
J: TRBJ2-4
CDR3: CAISELNSGLGENIQYF

V: TRBV6-2/TRBV6-3
J: TRBJ1-1
CDR3: CASSSFRQATNTEAFF

V: TRBV13
J: TRBJ2-3
CDR3: CASSPSGSGTQYF

V: TRBV14
J: TRBJ2-3
CDR3: CASSQDRQGGDTQYF

V: TRBV6-5
J: TRBJ1-2
CDR3: CASSTRDRTSGEYTF

V: TRBV6-1
J: TRBJ1-1
CDR3: CASSEWGSEAFF

V: TRBV9
J: TRBJ2-2
CDR3: CASSVRAGLAGELFF

V: TRBV14
J: TRBJ1-4
CDR3: CASSQMSGEKLFF

V: TRBV3-1/TRBV3-2
J: TRBJ2-1
CDR3: CASSPRTGGPNEQFF

V: TRBV24-1
J: TRBJ2-1
CDR3: CATSKGGETLYNEQFF

V: TRBV5-1
J: TRBJ2-7
CDR3: CASSLGGTGPPYEQYF

V: TRBV7-2
J: TRBJ2-3
CDR3: CASIRTSGSTDTQYF

V: TRBV30
J: TRBJ1-1
CDR3: CAWSVTGANTEAFF

V: TRBV12-3/TRBV12-4
J: TRBJ1-1
CDR3: CASSFMGFEAFF

V: TRBV3-1/TRBV3-2
J: TRBJ1-2
CDR3: CASSQAPGGGYTF

V: TRBV4-1
J: TRBJ1-2
CDR3: CASSLFGTGGYGYTF

V: TRBV30
J: TRBJ2-6
CDR3: CAWSADISGANVLTF

V: TRBV10-3
J: TRBJ2-2
CDR3: CAITPQGRTGELFF

V: TRBV30
J: TRBJ1-3
CDR3: CAWTPFTGTSGNTIYF

V: TRBV11-1
J: TRBJ2-7
CDR3: CASSLERGPYEQYF

V: TRBV9
J: TRBJ2-7
CDR3: CASSELDRGEQYF

V: TRBV27
J: TRBJ2-1
CDR3: CASSLFADSYNEQFF

V: TRBV5-1
J: TRBJ2-7
CDR3: CASISSPGSNEQYF

V: TRBV27
J: TRBJ2-1
CDR3: CASSSEGQAYNEQFF

V: TRBV27
J: TRBJ2-3
CDR3: CASSLLLPSGGISDTQYF

V: TRBV4-2
J: TRBJ1-1
CDR3: CASSQGGAEAFF

V: TRBV29-1
J: TRBJ2-1
CDR3: CSVGNRGIGEQFF

V: TRBV30
J: TRBJ2-3
CDR3: CAWKRRTSTDTQYF

V: TRBV4-2
J: TRBJ2-7
CDR3: CASSQATLAGVFEQYF

V: TRBV6-2/TRBV6-3
J: TRBJ1-5
CDR3: CASSMRGLGSQPQHF